The rows below give T cell receptor beta chains drawn from one sample of a study of cytomegalovirus exposure and HLA in healthy donors. The protocol was immunoSEQ multiplex PCR, while the TCRdb copy is restricted to in-frame clones and leaves out a portion. The table has around 58,000 clones, around four fifths seen once. The specimen sequenced was PBMCs. The receptor source for this set is a male donor in good health and CMV-seropositive. Both conserved end residues are part of each CDR3. The D gene is left open where the match is weak. Some rows have no size entry. The others give once, few or many, or a class for an expanded clone.

J gene,V gene,clone size,D gene,CDR3 protein,CDR3 DNA
TRBJ1-2,TRBV19,-,-,CASRGGVGLGSRGYTF,TGTGCCAGTAGGGGAGGGGTGGGTTTAGGTTCGCGTGGCTACACCTTC
TRBJ1-5,TRBV30,-,-,CAWSVARGSNQPQHF,TGTGCCTGGAGTGTCGCCAGGGGTAGCAATCAGCCCCAGCATTTT
TRBJ2-7,TRBV28,-,-,CASSLHQVLYEQYF,TGTGCCAGCAGTTTACATCAGGTTCTCTACGAGCAGTACTTC
TRBJ2-6,TRBV7-9,-,-,CASSLKSRLSGANVLTF,TGTGCCAGCAGCTTGAAGTCACGACTCTCTGGGGCCAACGTCCTGACTTTC
TRBJ1-1,TRBV5-1,-,-,CASSLGRGNTEAFF,TGCGCCAGCAGCTTGGGAAGGGGGAACACTGAAGCTTTCTTT
TRBJ2-3,TRBV4-2,-,TRBD2,CASSQDLAGGPDTQYF,TGTGCCAGCAGCCAAGATCTAGCGGGGGGCCCAGATACGCAGTATTTT
TRBJ1-6,TRBV6-5,-,-,CASSSSHSGYNSPLHF,TGTGCCAGCAGTTCCTCACATTCAGGGTATAATTCACCCCTCCACTTT
TRBJ1-2,TRBV10-3,once,TRBD1,CAISDGQGAEGYTF,TGTGCCATCAGTGATGGACAGGGGGCTGAAGGCTACACCTTC
TRBJ1-1,TRBV27,-,TRBD1,CASSLRQGFTEAFF,TGTGCCAGCAGTTTACGACAGGGGTTCACTGAAGCTTTCTTT
TRBJ2-1,TRBV5-1,-,TRBD2,CASRPDPSGTYNEQFF,TGCGCCAGCAGGCCCGATCCTAGCGGAACTTACAATGAGCAGTTCTTC
TRBJ2-7,TRBV28,-,TRBD2,CASSLSLAGVTSYEQYF,TGTGCCAGCAGTTTATCGCTAGCGGGGGTGACCTCCTACGAGCAGTACTTC
TRBJ2-1,TRBV7-2,-,-,CASSFRPGTLYNEQFF,TGTGCCAGCAGCTTTAGACCGGGAACCCTTTACAATGAGCAGTTCTTC
TRBJ1-1,TRBV11-2,-,TRBD1,CASRQTGTNTEAFF,TGTGCCAGCAGGCAGACAGGGACGAACACTGAAGCTTTCTTT
TRBJ2-3,TRBV6-6,few,TRBD1,CASSYRDRAPTDTQYF,TGTGCCAGCAGTTACCGGGACAGGGCCCCCACAGATACGCAGTATTTT
TRBJ2-5,TRBV11-2,-,TRBD2,CASSRLAGGTETQYF,TGTGCCAGCAGCCGACTAGCGGGGGGTACAGAGACCCAGTACTTC
TRBJ2-7,TRBV27,-,TRBD2,CASSFERGVTYEQYF,TGTGCCAGCAGTTTTGAGCGGGGGGTCACCTACGAGCAGTACTTC
TRBJ2-7,TRBV13,-,TRBD2,CASSTPGTRIYEQYF,TGTGCCAGCAGCACACCCGGGACTAGGATCTACGAGCAGTACTTC
TRBJ2-1,TRBV29-1,few,TRBD1,CSVSEGAISDEQFF,TGCAGCGTTAGTGAGGGGGCGATCTCGGATGAGCAGTTCTTC
TRBJ1-2,TRBV16,-,-,CASSQVTYHGYTF,TGTGCCAGCAGCCAAGTAACCTACCATGGCTACACCTTC
TRBJ2-7,TRBV6-1,-,-,CASRANPGAYEQYF,TGTGCCAGCAGAGCAAACCCGGGGGCCTACGAGCAGTACTTC
TRBJ2-7,TRBV7-9,-,TRBD1,CASSHKTGYGYEQYF,TGTGCCAGCAGCCACAAGACAGGGTACGGCTACGAGCAGTACTTC
TRBJ1-1,TRBV27,-,-,CASSLGRNTEAFF,TGTGCCAGCAGTTTAGGGAGAAACACTGAAGCTTTCTTT
TRBJ1-5,TRBV4-1,few,-,CASSQDGLSNQPQHF,TGCGCCAGCAGCCAAGATGGGCTTAGCAATCAGCCCCAGCATTTT
TRBJ2-5,TRBV29-1,-,TRBD2,CSARLSGTKTQYF,TGCAGCGCCCGACTGTCAGGGACTAAGACCCAGTACTTC
TRBJ2-1,TRBV7-9,-,TRBD2,CASSDGTSDYNEQFF,TGTGCCAGCAGCGACGGGACTAGCGATTACAATGAGCAGTTCTTC
TRBJ2-2,TRBV15,few,TRBD2,CATSTRAGGPYGELFF,TGTGCCACCAGCACCCGAGCGGGGGGGCCGTACGGGGAGCTGTTTTTT
TRBJ1-6,TRBV28,once,-,CASGSAGLALHF,TGTGCCTCCGGGTCAGCGGGTTTAGCCCTCCACTTT
TRBJ2-1,TRBV7-2,-,TRBD1,CASSFTFRGLQDNEQFF,TGTGCCAGCTCCTTCACCTTTAGGGGGCTTCAGGACAATGAGCAGTTCTTC
TRBJ2-4,TRBV4-3,-,-,CASSQAVEGAFPNIQYF,TGCGCCAGCAGCCAAGCGGTGGAGGGTGCCTTTCCAAACATTCAGTACTTC
TRBJ1-1,TRBV5-1,-,TRBD1,CASSDRGSTEAFF,TGCGCCAGCAGCGACAGGGGGAGTACTGAAGCTTTCTTT
TRBJ1-2,TRBV4-1,few,-,CASSQESGLSTPHGYTF,TGCGCCAGCAGCCAAGAGTCCGGACTCTCCACGCCCCATGGCTACACCTTC
TRBJ2-3,TRBV9,-,TRBD2,CASSSSLAGGRPDTQYF,TGTGCCAGCAGCTCATCCCTAGCGGGGGGGAGGCCAGATACGCAGTATTTT
TRBJ1-2,TRBV9,-,TRBD1,CASSEGQGAMSDYGYTF,TGTGCCAGCAGCGAGGGACAGGGGGCAATGAGTGACTATGGCTACACCTTC
TRBJ2-1,TRBV9,-,TRBD1,CASSDPGQGYNEQFF,TGTGCCAGCAGCGATCCGGGACAGGGGTACAATGAGCAGTTCTTC
TRBJ2-2,TRBV7-2,-,-,CASSLSVRAAGVGELFF,TGTGCCAGCAGCCTAAGCGTCAGGGCGGCAGGGGTCGGGGAGCTGTTTTTT
TRBJ2-1,TRBV19,-,TRBD2,CASSTSGGSYNEQFF,TGTGCCAGTAGCACTAGCGGGGGCTCCTACAATGAGCAGTTCTTC
TRBJ2-5,TRBV29-1,-,TRBD1,CSVERLGQGIGGETQYF,TGCAGCGTTGAACGGCTGGGACAGGGAATAGGCGGAGAGACCCAGTACTTC
TRBJ1-2,TRBV2,-,TRBD1,CATMTGIYYGYTF,TGTGCCACCATGACAGGGATATACTATGGCTACACCTTC
TRBJ1-2,TRBV7-8,-,-,CASSLGGGANYGYTF,TGTGCCAGCAGCTTAGGTGGGGGCGCTAACTATGGCTACACCTTC
TRBJ2-1,TRBV6-4,few,-,CASSELSCWYEQFF,TGTGCCAGCAGTGAATTGAGCTGCTGGTACGAGCAGTTCTTC
TRBJ1-2,TRBV28,-,TRBD1,CASSFTGTGGFYGYTF,TGTGCCAGCAGTTTCACCGGGACAGGGGGCTTCTATGGCTACACCTTC
TRBJ2-5,TRBV7-9,-,TRBD1,CASSTGAETQYF,TGTGCCAGCAGCACAGGGGCAGAGACCCAGTACTTC
TRBJ1-1,TRBV19,-,-,CASRYGDTEAFF,TGTGCCAGTCGATACGGGGACACTGAAGCTTTCTTT
TRBJ2-7,TRBV28,-,-,CASSLWESGTGSWEQYF,TGTGCCAGCAGTTTATGGGAGTCCGGGACTGGGAGCTGGGAGCAGTACTTC
TRBJ1-5,TRBV6-6,-,TRBD1,CASRGQGGGQPQHF,TGTGCCTCCCGAGGGCAGGGGGGAGGTCAGCCCCAGCATTTT
TRBJ2-3,TRBV5-6,-,TRBD2,CASSRQLAGGTDTQYF,TGTGCCAGCAGCCGCCAATTAGCGGGGGGAACAGATACGCAGTATTTT
TRBJ2-7,TRBV7-9,once,-,CASSLAGSEQYF,TGTGCCAGCAGCTTAGCGGGCTCCGAGCAGTACTTC
TRBJ1-2,TRBV10-3,few,-,CAISTGPNYGYTF,TGTGCCATCAGTACAGGGCCGAACTATGGCTACACCTTC
TRBJ2-7,TRBV6-1,-,-,CASSSSHRTVF,TGTGCCAGCAGTTCCAGTCACCGGACTGTCTTC
TRBJ2-2,TRBV28,-,TRBD1,CASRDSNTGELFF,TGTGCCAGCCGGGACAGCAACACCGGGGAGCTGTTTTTT
TRBJ1-3,TRBV19,-,-,CASSISVSGNTIYF,TGTGCCAGTAGTATTTCCGTCTCTGGAAACACCATATATTTT
TRBJ1-5,TRBV28,-,-,CASSSSLRTGRNNQPQHF,TGTGCCAGCAGCTCTTCGTTGAGAACAGGACGCAACAATCAGCCCCAGCATTTT
TRBJ1-2,TRBV6-1,once,TRBD1,CASSSGTGVYGYTF,TGTGCCAGCAGTTCCGGGACAGGCGTCTATGGCTACACCTTC